The rows below give T cell receptor beta chains drawn from one sample of a study of shared clonotypes between healthy human individuals. Using immunoSEQ multiplex PCR, the repertoire was profiled, and TCRdb retains in-frame clones only, with some absent. The table lists around 510,000 clones, 90% to 97% of them singletons, with about 0.059% in the top ten. The sample consisted of naive CD4+ T cells sorted from blood. These TCRs come from a woman in her 30s in good health. Both conserved end residues are part of each CDR3. The D gene is left open where the match is weak. For some rows the clone size is stated as once, few or many, or as a class when expanded; others skip it.

clone_size	v_call	j_call	cdr3_length	d_call	cdr3_nt	cdr3_aa
.	TRBV7-9	TRBJ2-7	13	.	TGTGCCAGCAGCTTGCACGACCCCGGGGAGCAGTACTTC	CASSLHDPGEQYF
few	TRBV10-3	TRBJ2-2	14	TRBD1	TGTGCCACCGAGGGACAGGGGAACACCGGGGAGCTGTTTTTT	CATEGQGNTGELFF
.	TRBV28	TRBJ2-7	12	.	TGTGCCAGCAGTTCCGGGTCGGACGAGCAGTACTTC	CASSSGSDEQYF
once	TRBV2	TRBJ1-4	14	.	TGTGCCAGCAGTGAACAGGCAACTAATGAAAAACTGTTTTTT	CASSEQATNEKLFF
.	TRBV19	TRBJ2-2	14	TRBD1	TGTGCCAGTCGGGACAGGGGGAACACCGGGGAGCTGTTTTTT	CASRDRGNTGELFF
.	TRBV27	TRBJ1-2	13	.	TGTGCCAGCAGACTTAGGGGGGACTATGGCTACACCTTC	CASRLRGDYGYTF
.	TRBV5-1	TRBJ2-6	15	.	TGCGCCAGCAGCCTCCGCAACTCTGGGGCCAACGTCCTGACTTTC	CASSLRNSGANVLTF
.	TRBV19	TRBJ1-5	15	TRBD1	TGTGCCAGTAATAGCTTTTCAGGGGGTAATCAGCCCCAGCATTTT	CASNSFSGGNQPQHF
.	TRBV18	TRBJ2-1	15	TRBD2	TGTGCCAGCTCACCCACTAGCGGGAGTGAGAATGAGCAGTTCTTC	CASSPTSGSENEQFF
.	TRBV6-5	TRBJ2-7	14	TRBD1	TGTGCCAGCAGTCCCCAGGGGGCTCTCTACGAGCAGTACTTC	CASSPQGALYEQYF
.	TRBV5-1	TRBJ1-2	14	.	TGCGCCAGCAGCCCTTCAGAGACCGCCTTGGGCTACACCTTC	CASSPSETALGYTF
.	TRBV11-1	TRBJ2-3	16	TRBD2	TGTGCCAGCAGCTCTTCGTCGGGACTAGTAGGAGATACGCAGTATTTT	CASSSSSGLVGDTQYF